The source of this T cell receptor (beta chain) is a study of OX40 agonist ivuxolimab in advanced cancers. Germline values: CDR1 LNHDA, CDR2 SQIVND (reference sequence). This CDR3 contains 13 residues. The V segment lost 6 bases and the J segment 10 bases; nucleotides outside the gene matches: 8. Data came from immunoSEQ multiplex PCR; TCRdb stores just in-frame clones and leaves some out. The profile shows fewer than 40,000 clones, 80% of them singletons. This rearrangement joins TRBV19 to TRBJ1-4; 7 bases fit TRBD1. This receptor was taken from an adult with an advanced solid tumor such as melanoma, head and neck, liver or kidney cancer. Material: CD4+ or CD8+ T cells sorted from blood, obtained in a trial of the OX40 agonist ivuxolimab. CDR3 sequence (DNA): TGTGCCAGTAGCGACAGGGTTGTGGGAAAACTGTTTTTT. Translating it yields CASSDRVVGKLFF.